Listed below are T cell receptor beta chains from one sample, sequenced in a study of shared clonotypes between healthy human individuals. Libraries were prepared by immunoSEQ multiplex PCR; TCRdb keeps only in-frame clonotypes and omits some of them. The sample includes approximately 470,000 clones, approximately 78% of them seen just once. The specimen sequenced was PBMCs. These receptors were obtained from a woman in her 40s in good health. Some clones in this sample may be carry-over from other donors' samples. Each CDR3 is given with its conserved first and last residue. D genes are given only for firm matches. Rows may omit the clone size; those that give it use once, few, many or a size class.

TRBD1	TRBJ1-2	-	TRBV5-1	TGCGCCAGCAGCTCGACAGGGGTAAAATCGGGCTACACCTTC	CASSSTGVKSGYTF
-	TRBJ1-2	-	TRBV4-1	TGCGCCAGCAGCCGGCAGGGGACCAACTATGGCTACACCTTC	CASSRQGTNYGYTF
TRBD1	TRBJ1-4	-	TRBV2	TGTGCCAGCAGTGTTGCGGGCTCAGGGGGGGCGAGGGAAAAACTGTTTTTT	CASSVAGSGGAREKLFF
TRBD1	TRBJ1-1	few	TRBV10-3	TGTGCCATCAGACAGGGGGCGGAGACTGAAGCTTTCTTT	CAIRQGAETEAFF
TRBD2	TRBJ2-2	-	TRBV6-1	TGTGCCAGCAGTGTGCCCGGGGGGACTAGTAGCGGGGAGCTGTTTTTT	CASSVPGGTSSGELFF
TRBD2	TRBJ2-7	-	TRBV9	TGTGCCAGCAGCGCGATAGCGGGAGAGGGGGTGGAGCAGTACTTC	CASSAIAGEGVEQYF
-	TRBJ2-1	-	TRBV7-3	TGTGCCAGCAGCCTAGGGGACCCCTCCTACAATGAGCAGTTCTTC	CASSLGDPSYNEQFF
TRBD2	TRBJ2-7	once	TRBV19	TGTGCCAGTAGTATTATAGCGGGAGTGAATTACGAGCAGTACTTC	CASSIIAGVNYEQYF
TRBD1	TRBJ1-2	-	TRBV18	TGTGCCAGCTCCACCACCGACAGGGATTATGGCTACACCTTC	CASSTTDRDYGYTF
-	TRBJ1-3	-	TRBV6-5	TGTGCCAGCCAGAACCTCCTCTCTGGAAACACCATATATTTT	CASQNLLSGNTIYF
TRBD1	TRBJ1-4	-	TRBV7-9	TGTGCCAGCAGCAAACTACAGGGGCAGAATGAAAAACTGTTTTTT	CASSKLQGQNEKLFF
-	TRBJ2-1	-	TRBV7-9	TGTGCCAGCAGCTTAGGTAGTGCGGGTCCCTACAATGAGCAGTTCTTC	CASSLGSAGPYNEQFF
-	TRBJ1-1	-	TRBV28	TGTGCCAGCACCTCTGCCCCGTGGGACACTGAAGCTTTCTTT	CASTSAPWDTEAFF
-	TRBJ2-2	-	TRBV12-2	-	CASRFASGSNTGELFF
TRBD1	TRBJ2-5	-	TRBV5-1	TGCGCCAGCGGCGGGACAGGGGCCCTACAAGAGACCCAGTACTTC	CASGGTGALQETQYF
-	TRBJ1-2	-	TRBV5-1	TGCGCCAGCAGCTCGGACGGACCTAACTATGGCTACACCTTC	CASSSDGPNYGYTF
-	TRBJ2-1	few	TRBV7-3	TGTGCCAGCAGCTTAAATAGGGGGACGGAACAGTTCTTC	CASSLNRGTEQFF
-	TRBJ1-2	-	TRBV7-6	TGTGCCAGCAGCTCATCGGCATGGGTAAGAGGACACTTCAACTATGGCTACACCTTC	CASSSSAWVRGHFNYGYTF
TRBD1	TRBJ1-2	-	TRBV7-2	TGTGCCAGCAGCAAAGACGGGACAGGGTATGGCCACACCTTC	CASSKDGTGYGHTF
-	TRBJ2-7	-	TRBV7-2	TGTGCCAGCAGCTTAGACGGCCTGACGTCCTACGAGCAGTACTTC	CASSLDGLTSYEQYF
-	TRBJ2-4	-	TRBV19	TGTGCCAGTAGTATGGGGGCAGGGTCGCCCAAAAACATTCAGTACTTC	CASSMGAGSPKNIQYF
TRBD1	TRBJ2-3	few	TRBV7-3	TGTGCCAGCAGCTTAAATGGACAGGGGGTTGATACGCAGTATTTT	CASSLNGQGVDTQYF
-	TRBJ2-2	-	TRBV6-1	TGTGCCAGCAGTGAACCCTTCGCCGGGGAGCTGTTTTTT	CASSEPFAGELFF
-	TRBJ2-1	-	TRBV7-9	TGTGCCAGCAGCCGCAATACAGGGTCTGGCTACAATGAGCAGTTCTTC	CASSRNTGSGYNEQFF
-	TRBJ1-2	-	TRBV28	TGTGCCAGCAGTTTATACAGACAGGACGACTACACCTTC	CASSLYRQDDYTF
TRBD1	TRBJ2-3	many	TRBV7-7	TGTGCTAGCAGCCGAAGACAGGGGGATACGCAGTATTTT	CASSRRQGDTQYF
-	TRBJ2-1	-	TRBV7-9	TGTGCCAGCAGCTTAGGGGCGGTTGGTGAGCAGTTCTTC	CASSLGAVGEQFF
-	TRBJ1-2	once	TRBV20-1	TGCAGTGGCTCTTCCAGGGCAGCTGACACCTTC	CSGSSRAADTF
-	TRBJ1-1	-	TRBV9	TGTGCCAGCAGCGTAAGGTCAGGGGCAGACACTGAAGCTTTCTTT	CASSVRSGADTEAFF
-	TRBJ2-5	-	TRBV28	TGTGCCAGCTCAACAGGGAGGCAGTACTTC	CASSTGRQYF
-	TRBJ2-2	-	TRBV5-4	TGTGCCAGCAGCTTCTACACCGGGGAGCTGTTTTTT	CASSFYTGELFF
TRBD2	TRBJ2-2	-	TRBV7-2	TGTGCCAGCAGCCCGGGGGGGCTAGCGGGCGGCACCGGGGAGCTGTTTTTT	CASSPGGLAGGTGELFF
-	TRBJ1-5	once	TRBV7-8	TGTGCCAGCAGCGACAGGACTAGCAATCAGCCCCAGCATTTT	CASSDRTSNQPQHF
TRBD2	TRBJ2-5	-	TRBV19	TGTGCCAGTAGGACGCGGTCCGGGACTAGCGGGATCCAAGAGACCCAGTACTTC	CASRTRSGTSGIQETQYF
-	TRBJ2-5	-	TRBV11-2	TGTGCCAGCAGCTTCGGTGAGGGGACCCAGTACTTC	CASSFGEGTQYF
-	TRBJ1-4	-	TRBV5-4	TGTGCCAGCAGCTTGATGACAGGAACTAATGAAAAACTGTTTTTT	CASSLMTGTNEKLFF
-	TRBJ2-1	-	TRBV5-5	TGTGCCAGCAGACCCAGGAAGGGAGGTGAGCAGTTCTTC	CASRPRKGGEQFF
-	TRBJ2-1	-	TRBV10-3	TGTGCCATCAGTTCGATCAATGAGCAGTTCTTC	CAISSINEQFF
-	TRBJ2-7	-	TRBV19	TGTGCCACCCGTCGGGGACACGGTCTGAGCGAGCAGTACTTC	CATRRGHGLSEQYF
-	TRBJ1-2	-	TRBV28	TGTGCCAGCAGTTTGCCGGGGGACTATGGCTACACCTTC	CASSLPGDYGYTF
TRBD1	TRBJ1-4	-	TRBV10-2	TGCGCCAGCAGTGACTGGGCAGGGGGAGGTTTGAGTGAAAAACTGTTTTTT	CASSDWAGGGLSEKLFF
-	TRBJ1-5	many	TRBV30	TGTGCCTGGACCGCGGGTCAGGGCAATCAGCCCCAGCATTTT	CAWTAGQGNQPQHF
-	TRBJ1-5	-	TRBV5-8	TGTGCCAGCAGCTTGTACAGGGTTAATCAGCCCCAGCATTTT	CASSLYRVNQPQHF